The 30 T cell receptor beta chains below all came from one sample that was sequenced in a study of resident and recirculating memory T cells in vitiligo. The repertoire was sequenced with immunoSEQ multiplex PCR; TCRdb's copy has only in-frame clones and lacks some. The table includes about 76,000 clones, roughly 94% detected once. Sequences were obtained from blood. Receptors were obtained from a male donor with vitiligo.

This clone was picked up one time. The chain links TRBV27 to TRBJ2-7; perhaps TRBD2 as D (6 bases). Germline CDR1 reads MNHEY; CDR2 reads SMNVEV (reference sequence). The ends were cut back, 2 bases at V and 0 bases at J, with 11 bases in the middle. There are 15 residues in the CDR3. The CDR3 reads CASSLRDGSSYEQYF. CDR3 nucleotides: TGTGCCAGCAGTTTACGGGACGGGAGCTCCTACGAGCAGTACTTC.

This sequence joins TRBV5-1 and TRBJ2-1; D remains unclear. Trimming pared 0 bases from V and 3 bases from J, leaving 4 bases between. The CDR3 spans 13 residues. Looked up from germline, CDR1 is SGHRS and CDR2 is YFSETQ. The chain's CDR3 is CASSLDSYNEQFF. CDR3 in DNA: TGCGCCAGCAGCTTGGACAGCTACAATGAGCAGTTCTTC. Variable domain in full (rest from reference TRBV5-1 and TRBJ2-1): KAGVTQTPRYLIKTRGQQVTLSCSPISGHRSVSWYQQTPGQGLQFLFEYFSETQRNKGNFPGRFSGRQFSNSRSEMNVSTLELGDSALYLCASSLDSYNEQFFGPGTRLTVL.

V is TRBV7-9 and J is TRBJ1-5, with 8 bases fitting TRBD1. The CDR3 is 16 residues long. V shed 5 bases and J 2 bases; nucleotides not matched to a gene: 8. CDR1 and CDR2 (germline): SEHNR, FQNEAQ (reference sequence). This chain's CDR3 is CASSRSRGLGNQPQHF. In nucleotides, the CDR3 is TGTGCCAGCAGCAGATCCAGGGGGCTTGGCAATCAGCCCCAGCATTTT.

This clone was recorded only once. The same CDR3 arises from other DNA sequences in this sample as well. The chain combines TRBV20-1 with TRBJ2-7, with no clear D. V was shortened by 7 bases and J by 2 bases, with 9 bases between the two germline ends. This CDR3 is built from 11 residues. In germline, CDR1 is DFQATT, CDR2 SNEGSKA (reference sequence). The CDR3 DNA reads TGCAGTGTAGCTGGAACCTACGAGCAGTACTTC. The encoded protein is CSVAGTYEQYF.

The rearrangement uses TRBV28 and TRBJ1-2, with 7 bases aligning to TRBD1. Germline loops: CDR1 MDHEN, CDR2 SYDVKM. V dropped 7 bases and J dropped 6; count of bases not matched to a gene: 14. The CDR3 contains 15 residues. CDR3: CASTLQSLQGNGYTF. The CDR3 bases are TGTGCCAGCACCCTTCAATCCTTACAGGGGAATGGCTACACCTTC.

This chain's CDR3 is CASSYSANSGIGVLNYEQYF. The CDR3 DNA sequence: TGTGCCAGCAGTTACTCGGCGAATAGCGGGATTGGGGTTCTGAACTACGAGCAGTACTTC. The chain has TRBV6-7 and TRBJ2-7; 8 nucleotides match TRBD2. TRBV6-7 has ORF status, its function being uncertain. Unmatched junction bases numbered 19, after V lost 0 bases and J lost 3 bases. The length of the CDR3 is 20 residues.

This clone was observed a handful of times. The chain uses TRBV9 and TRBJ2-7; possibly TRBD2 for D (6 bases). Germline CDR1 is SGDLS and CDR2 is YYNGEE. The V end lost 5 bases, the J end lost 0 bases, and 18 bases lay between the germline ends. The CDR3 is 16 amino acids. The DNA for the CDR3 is TGTGCCAGCAGTGTTACCGGGACTTTGAGCTCCTACGAGCAGTACTTC. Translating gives CASSVTGTLSSYEQYF.

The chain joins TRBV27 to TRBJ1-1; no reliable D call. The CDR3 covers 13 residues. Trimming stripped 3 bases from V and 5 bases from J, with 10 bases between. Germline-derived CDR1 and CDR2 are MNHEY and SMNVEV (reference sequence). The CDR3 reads CASSFSAGTEAFF. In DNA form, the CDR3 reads TGTGCCAGCAGTTTCTCTGCGGGGACTGAAGCTTTCTTT.

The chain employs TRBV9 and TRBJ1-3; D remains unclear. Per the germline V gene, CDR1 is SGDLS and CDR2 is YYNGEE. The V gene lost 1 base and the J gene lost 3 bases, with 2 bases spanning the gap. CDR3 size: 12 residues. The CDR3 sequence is CASSVRGNTIYF. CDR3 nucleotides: TGTGCCAGCAGCGTACGTGGAAACACCATATATTTT.

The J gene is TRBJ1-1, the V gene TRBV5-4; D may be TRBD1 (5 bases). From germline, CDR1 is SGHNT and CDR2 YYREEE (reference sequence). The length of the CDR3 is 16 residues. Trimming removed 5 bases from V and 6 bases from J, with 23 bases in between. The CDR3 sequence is CASSPAAGGDLAEAFF. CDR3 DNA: TGTGCCAGCAGTCCTGCCGCGGGAGGGGACTTGGCTGAAGCTTTCTTT.

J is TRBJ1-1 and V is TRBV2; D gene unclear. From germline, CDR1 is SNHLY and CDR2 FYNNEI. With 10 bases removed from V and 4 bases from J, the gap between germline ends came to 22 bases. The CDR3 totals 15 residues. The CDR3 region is CATTSDSGIGTEAFF. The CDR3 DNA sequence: TGTGCCACCACTTCAGATTCCGGGATAGGCACTGAAGCTTTCTTT.

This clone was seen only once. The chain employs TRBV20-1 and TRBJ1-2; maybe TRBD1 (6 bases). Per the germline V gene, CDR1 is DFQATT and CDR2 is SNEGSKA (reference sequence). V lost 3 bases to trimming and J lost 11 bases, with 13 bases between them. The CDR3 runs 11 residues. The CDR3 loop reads CSASRTQGYTF. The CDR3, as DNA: TGCAGTGCTAGTCGAACCCAGGGGTACACCTTC.

In DNA, the CDR3 is TGTGCCAGCAGCTCTCCCGGGGAGGAGACCCAGTACTTC. Residues: CASSSPGEETQYF. The chain links TRBV5-5 to TRBJ2-5; D may be TRBD2 (5 bases). Trimming removed 3 bases from V and 5 bases from J, with 11 bases in between. In germline, CDR1 is SGHKS, CDR2 YYEKEE (reference sequence). The CDR3 is made up of 13 amino acids.

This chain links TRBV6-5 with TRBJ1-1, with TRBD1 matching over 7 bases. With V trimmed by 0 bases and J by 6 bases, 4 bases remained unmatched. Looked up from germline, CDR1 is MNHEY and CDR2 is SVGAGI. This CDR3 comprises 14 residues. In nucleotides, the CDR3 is TGTGCCAGCAGTTACTCGACAGGGTGGGCTGAAGCTTTCTTT. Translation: CASSYSTGWAEAFF.

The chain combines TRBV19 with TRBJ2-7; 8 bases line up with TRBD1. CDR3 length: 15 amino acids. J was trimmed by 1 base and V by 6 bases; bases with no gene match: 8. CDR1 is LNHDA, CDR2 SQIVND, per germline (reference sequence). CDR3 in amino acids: CASSLLQGGSYEQYF. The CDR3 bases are TGTGCCAGTAGCCTCCTACAGGGGGGATCCTACGAGCAGTACTTC.

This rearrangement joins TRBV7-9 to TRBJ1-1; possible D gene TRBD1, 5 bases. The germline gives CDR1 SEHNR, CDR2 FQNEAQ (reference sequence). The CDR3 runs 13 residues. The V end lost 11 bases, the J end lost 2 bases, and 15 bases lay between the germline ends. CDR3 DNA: TGTGCCTCCAGGGCGACGGGTAACACTGAAGCTTTCTTT. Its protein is CASRATGNTEAFF.

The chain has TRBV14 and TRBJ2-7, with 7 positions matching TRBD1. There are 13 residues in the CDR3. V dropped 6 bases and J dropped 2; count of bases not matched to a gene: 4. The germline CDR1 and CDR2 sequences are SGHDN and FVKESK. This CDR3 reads CASRPGTAYEQYF. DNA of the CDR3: TGTGCCAGCAGACCCGGGACAGCCTACGAGCAGTACTTC.

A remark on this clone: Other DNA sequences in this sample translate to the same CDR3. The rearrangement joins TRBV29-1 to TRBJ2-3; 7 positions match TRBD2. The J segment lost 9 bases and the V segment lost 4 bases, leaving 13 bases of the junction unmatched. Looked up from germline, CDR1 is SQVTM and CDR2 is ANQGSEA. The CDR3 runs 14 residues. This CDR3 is CSVATSGRAGTQYF. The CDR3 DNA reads TGCAGCGTTGCAACTAGTGGGAGGGCCGGGACGCAGTATTTT.

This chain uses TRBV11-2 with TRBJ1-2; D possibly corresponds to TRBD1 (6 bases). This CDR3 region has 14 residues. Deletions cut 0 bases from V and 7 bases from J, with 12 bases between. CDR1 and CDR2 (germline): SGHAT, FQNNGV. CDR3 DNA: TGTGCCAGCAGCTTAGAGGGGGGGCAGAGTGGCTACACCTTC. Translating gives CASSLEGGQSGYTF.

The CDR3, as DNA: TGCGCCAGCAGCTCTTCGTCTAAAACGAGCTCCTACAATGAGCAGTTCTTC. Translation gives CASSSSSKTSSYNEQFF. V and J are TRBV5-1 and TRBJ2-1; D remains ambiguous. Germline CDR1 reads SGHRS; CDR2 reads YFSETQ. V was trimmed by 3 bases and J by 0 bases, leaving 16 bases between them. This CDR3 comprises 17 residues.

CDR3 nucleotide sequence: TGTGCCTGGAGTGTATCCGGGACCTACGAGCAGTACTTC. As protein: CAWSVSGTYEQYF. The chain joins TRBV30 to TRBJ2-7, with D tentatively TRBD2 (5 bases). This CDR3 region has 13 residues. V was clipped by 0 bases and J by 2 bases, with 8 bases between them. CDR1 is GTSNPN, CDR2 SVGIG, per germline (reference sequence).

The CDR3 bases are TGTGCCAGCAGCGACCCCCCCAGTGGCTACACCTTC. This gives the protein CASSDPPSGYTF. The rearrangement uses TRBV9 and TRBJ1-2; D remains unclear. V was shortened by 3 bases and J by 7 bases, with 10 bases between the two germline ends. The V gene's germline CDR1 is SGDLS and CDR2 YYNGEE. The CDR3 contains 12 residues.

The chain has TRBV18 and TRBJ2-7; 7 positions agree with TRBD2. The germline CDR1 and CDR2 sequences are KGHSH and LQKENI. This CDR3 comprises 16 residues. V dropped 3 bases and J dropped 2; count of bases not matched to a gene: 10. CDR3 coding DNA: TGTGCCAGCTCACCGCAAGAGCGGGACGTAACCTACGAGCAGTACTTC. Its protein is CASSPQERDVTYEQYF.

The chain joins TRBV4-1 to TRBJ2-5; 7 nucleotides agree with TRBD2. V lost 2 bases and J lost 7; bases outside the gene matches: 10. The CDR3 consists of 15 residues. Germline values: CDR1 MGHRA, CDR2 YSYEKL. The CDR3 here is CASSQLAALPRTQYF. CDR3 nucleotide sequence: TGCGCCAGCAGCCAACTAGCGGCCCTTCCAAGGACCCAGTACTTC.

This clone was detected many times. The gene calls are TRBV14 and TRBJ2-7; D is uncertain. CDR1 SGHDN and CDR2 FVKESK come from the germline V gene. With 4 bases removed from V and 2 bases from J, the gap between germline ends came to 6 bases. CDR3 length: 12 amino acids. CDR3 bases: TGTGCCAGCAGCCCGAACACCTACGAGCAGTACTTC. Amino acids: CASSPNTYEQYF.

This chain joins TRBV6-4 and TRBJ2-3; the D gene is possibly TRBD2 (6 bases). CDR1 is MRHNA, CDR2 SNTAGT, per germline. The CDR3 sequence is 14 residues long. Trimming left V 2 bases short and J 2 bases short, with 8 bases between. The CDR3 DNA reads TGTGCCAGCAGTGACGGGCGGGACACAGATACGCAGTATTTT. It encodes CASSDGRDTDTQYF.

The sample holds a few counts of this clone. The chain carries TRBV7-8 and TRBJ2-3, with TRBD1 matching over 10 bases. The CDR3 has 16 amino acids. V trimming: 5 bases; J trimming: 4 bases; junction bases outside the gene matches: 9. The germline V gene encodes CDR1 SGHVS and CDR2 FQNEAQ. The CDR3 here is CASSPGQGFFADTQYF. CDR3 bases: TGTGCCAGCAGCCCGGGACAGGGGTTCTTTGCAGATACGCAGTATTTT.

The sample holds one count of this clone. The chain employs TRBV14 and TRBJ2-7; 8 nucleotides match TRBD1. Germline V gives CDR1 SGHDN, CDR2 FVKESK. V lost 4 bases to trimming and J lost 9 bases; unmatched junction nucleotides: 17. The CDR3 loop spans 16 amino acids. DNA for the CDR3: TGTGCCAGCAGCCCCGCCGACAGGGGTGGCTATATGGGGCAGTACTTC. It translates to CASSPADRGGYMGQYF.

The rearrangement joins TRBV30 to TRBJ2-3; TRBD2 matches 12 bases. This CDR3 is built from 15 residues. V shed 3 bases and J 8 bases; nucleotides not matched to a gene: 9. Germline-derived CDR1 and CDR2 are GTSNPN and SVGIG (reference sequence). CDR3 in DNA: TGTGCCTGGAGAGATGGACTAGCGGGAAACCCTACGCAGTATTTT. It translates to CAWRDGLAGNPTQYF.

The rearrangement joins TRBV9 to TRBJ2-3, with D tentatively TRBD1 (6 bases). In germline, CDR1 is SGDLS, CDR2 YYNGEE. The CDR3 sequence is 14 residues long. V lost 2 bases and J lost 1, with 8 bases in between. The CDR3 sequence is CASSVKGGTDTQYF. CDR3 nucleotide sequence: TGTGCCAGCAGCGTGAAGGGGGGCACAGATACGCAGTATTTT.